The T cell receptor (beta chain) under discussion was sequenced for a study of shared clonotypes between healthy human individuals (dated by TCRdb to the early 2020s). Describing the broader study: The cohort included three men and a couple of women between 18 and 49 years of age. For each donor, three plates each were used for CD4 naive and CD4 memory, two plates were used for CD8 naive, and one plate was used for CD8 memory. To estimate repertoire size and how much clonotype sharing occurs between individuals, the study deeply sequenced the blood TCR repertoires of five or six healthy adults. To increase sequencing depth and limit assay-specific biases, different laboratories used diverse techniques to prepare libraries and sequence TCR repertoires. Per donor, leukapheresis produced somewhere between about 0.8 and 9 billion PBMCs. Overall study results and their limits: Sampling was restricted to blood, and TCR repertoires in tissue are likely to differ from TCR repertoires in blood. Based on pairwise subsampling, the degree of clonotype sharing among donors was expected to be affected by sequencing depth. Larger estimated clonotype richness was generally found for naive subsets than for memory subsets. Sharing across a few donors was observed for approximately 4.6% of naive CD4, over 3% of naive CD8, about 2.5% of memory CD4, and about 0.4% of memory CD8 clonotypes. Incomplete sequencing was indicated by rarefaction of sorted-subset datasets, despite the large sequencing depth. Because the study included a small number of donors, the genetic and exposure-history diversity represented was limited. Compared with non-shared clonotypes, clonotypes shared by all four sorted-subset donors had higher generation probabilities.

Using the deep immunoSEQ assay, multiplex PCR amplified TCR CDR3 regions from genomic DNA. For each cell subset, the extracted genomic DNA was distributed evenly across all wells of several immunoSEQ 96-well plates, and each plate served as one replicate. For sorted subsets, each replicate PCR was loaded with approximately 190 ng genomic DNA, equivalent to some 27,000 T cell genomes. Purified libraries were measured with a Qubit 3.0 fluorometer, size-checked on a Bioanalyzer 2100, and measured again with the KAPA Library Quantification kit. Every immunoSEQ 96-well plate was sequenced on a dedicated single-read 150-cycle Illumina NextSeq 550 flow cell. Regarding the original processing steps: The immunoSEQ output contained only junctional sequences without quality scores, so filtering could not match that applied to full-length reads. To assign V/J genes and CDR3, sequences were annotated using PyIR, a Python wrapper for IgBLAST v1.9, with IMGT germline references. Reads were filtered out if the reads had weak V/J assignments (E-value above 1e-6), no CDR3, stop codons, out-of-frame junctions, or ambiguous translated residues. V3J clonotypes were defined as sequences sharing an identical inferred V gene, J gene, and CDR3 amino acid sequence. Percentage overlap between repertoires was computed as shared unique clonotypes divided by the size of the smaller repertoire. Repertoire richness was assessed with RTK rarefaction, the Chao1 estimator, and Recon v2.1 estimates of unobserved clonotypes. Generation probabilities for all TCRbeta clonotypes obtained by the gDNA method from a handful of donors were computed using OLGA. Sourced from immuneACCESS, this table was stored by TCRdb with only in-frame sequences that have V and J called. A share of the clones is absent; for the studies checked, an unresolved V gene accounts for under half, and the remainder has no known explanation. The V and J calls and clone size are taken from that table; D and trimming were inferred from the DNA. The sample table contains about 1.5 million clones; only one count was recorded for 95% to 97% of them. The ten most abundant clones make up approximately 1% of the sample.

Between the V and J ends, shortened by 5 bases and 6 bases respectively, the junction contains 15 bases. Reading from cysteine to phenylalanine, the CDR3 counts 14 amino acids. CDR3 DNA only is kept here, 42 bases in frame from base 1. Reading the germline V gene (reference sequence) gives CDR1 SEHNR and CDR2 FQNEAQ. Healthy HIV-negative adults with no recently reported acute infections or vaccinations were included as donors. Every donor was a Caucasian adult residing in Nashville, Tennessee, USA. CD4+ T cells were enriched through magnetic negative selection, after which naive cells were positively selected on CD45RA and the remaining negative fraction served as the memory subset. Blood was collected by leukapheresis, and PBMCs were isolated by Ficoll-Histopaque density gradient centrifugation and then cryopreserved in liquid nitrogen vapor phase. Analytical flow cytometry was used to check the purity and quantity of each magnetically sorted T cell population. Genomic DNA was isolated from every sorted fraction and measured by UV absorbance on a Nanodrop 2000c.

Concerning this clone: This receptor's antigen is unknown. Per-base qualities were not stored, and no clone one base away is much larger.

The chain uses TRBV7-9 and TRBJ2-3, and perhaps TRBD1 as D gene, on 5 matching bases. Sequenced sample: naive CD4+ T cells sorted from blood. The intended sense of this specimen's cell subset or site label: CD45RA+ positively selected. The origin of this receptor is a man aged 25-45 years in good health. The DNA reads TGTGCCAGCAGCCCCAGACAGTTTGTGGATACGCAGTATTTT. Its amino acids are CASSPRQFVDTQYF.